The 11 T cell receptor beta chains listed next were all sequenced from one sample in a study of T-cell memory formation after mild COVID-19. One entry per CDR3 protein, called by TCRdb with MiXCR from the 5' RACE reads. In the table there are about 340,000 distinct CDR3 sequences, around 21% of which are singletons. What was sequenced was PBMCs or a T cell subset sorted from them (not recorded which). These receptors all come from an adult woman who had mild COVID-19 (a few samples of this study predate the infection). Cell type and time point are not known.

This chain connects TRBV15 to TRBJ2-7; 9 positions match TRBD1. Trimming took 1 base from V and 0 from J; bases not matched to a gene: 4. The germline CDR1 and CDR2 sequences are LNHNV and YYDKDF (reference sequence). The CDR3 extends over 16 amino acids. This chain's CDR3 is CATSRGTGGYSYEQYF. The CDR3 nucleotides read TGTGCCACCAGCAGAGGTACAGGGGGCTACTCCTACGAGCAGTACTTC. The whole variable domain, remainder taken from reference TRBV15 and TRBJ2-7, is DAMVIQNPRYQVTQFGKPVTLSCSQTLNHNVMYWYQQKSSQAPKLLFHYYDKDFNNEADTPDNFQSRRPNTSFCFLDIRSPGLGDTAMYLCATSRGTGGYSYEQYFGPGTRLTVT.

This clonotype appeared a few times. CDR3 coding DNA: TGTGCCAGCAGCTTAGGGGCACTAGCGGCGGAGACCCAGTACTTC. This gives the protein CASSLGALAAETQYF. The chain carries TRBV7-2 and TRBJ2-5; 8 positions agree with TRBD2. V trimming: 1 base; J trimming: 5 bases; junction bases outside the gene matches: 6. The CDR3 totals 15 residues. Germline CDR1 is SGHTA and CDR2 is FQGNSA.

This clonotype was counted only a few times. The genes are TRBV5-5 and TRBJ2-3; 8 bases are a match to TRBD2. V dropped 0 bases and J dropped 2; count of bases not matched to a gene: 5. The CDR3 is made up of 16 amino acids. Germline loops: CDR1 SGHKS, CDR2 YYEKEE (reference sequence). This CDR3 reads CASSLDTSGVTDTQYF. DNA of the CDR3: TGTGCCAGCAGCTTGGATACTAGCGGCGTCACAGATACGCAGTATTTT.

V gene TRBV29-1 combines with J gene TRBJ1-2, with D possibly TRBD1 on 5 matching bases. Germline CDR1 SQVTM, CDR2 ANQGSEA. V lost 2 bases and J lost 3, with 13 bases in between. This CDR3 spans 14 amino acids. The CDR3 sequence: CSVESRGADYGYTF. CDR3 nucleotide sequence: TGCAGCGTTGAATCGAGGGGCGCGGACTATGGCTACACCTTC. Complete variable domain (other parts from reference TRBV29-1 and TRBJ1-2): SAVISQKPSRDICQRGTSLTIQCQVDSQVTMMFWYRQQPGQSLTLIATANQGSEATYESGFVIDKFPISRPNLTFSTLTVSNMSPEDSSIYLCSVESRGADYGYTFGSGTRLTVV.

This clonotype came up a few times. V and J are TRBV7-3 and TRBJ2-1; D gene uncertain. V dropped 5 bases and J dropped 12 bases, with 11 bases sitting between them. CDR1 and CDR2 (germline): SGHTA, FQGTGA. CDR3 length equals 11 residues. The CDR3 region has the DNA TGTGCCAGCAGCGCCGTTCTAGGGCAGTTCTTC. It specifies CASSAVLGQFF.

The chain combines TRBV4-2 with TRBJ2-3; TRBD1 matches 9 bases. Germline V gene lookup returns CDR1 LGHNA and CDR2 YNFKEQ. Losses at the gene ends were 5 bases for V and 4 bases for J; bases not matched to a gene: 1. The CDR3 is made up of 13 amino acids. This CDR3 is CASSRDRADTQYF. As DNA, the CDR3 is TGTGCCAGCAGCAGGGACAGGGCAGATACGCAGTATTTT.

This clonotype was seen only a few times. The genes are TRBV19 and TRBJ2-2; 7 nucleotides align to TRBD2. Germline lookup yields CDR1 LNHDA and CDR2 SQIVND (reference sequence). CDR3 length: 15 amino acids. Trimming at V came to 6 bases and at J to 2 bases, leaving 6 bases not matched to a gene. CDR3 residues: CASSLSGINTGELFF. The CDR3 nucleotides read TGTGCCAGTAGCCTAAGCGGGATAAACACCGGGGAGCTGTTTTTT.

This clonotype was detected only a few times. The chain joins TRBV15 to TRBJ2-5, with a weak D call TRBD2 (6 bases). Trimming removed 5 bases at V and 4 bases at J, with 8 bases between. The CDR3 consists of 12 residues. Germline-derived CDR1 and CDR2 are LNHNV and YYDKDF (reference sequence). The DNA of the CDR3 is TGTGCCACCAGCGCGCGGGGAGAGACCCAGTACTTC. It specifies CATSARGETQYF.

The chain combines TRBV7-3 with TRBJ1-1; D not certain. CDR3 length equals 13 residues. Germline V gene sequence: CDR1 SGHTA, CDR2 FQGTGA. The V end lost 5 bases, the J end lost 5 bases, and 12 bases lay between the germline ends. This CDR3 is CASSAGLWTEAFF. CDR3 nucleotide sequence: TGTGCCAGCAGCGCCGGACTTTGGACTGAAGCTTTCTTT.

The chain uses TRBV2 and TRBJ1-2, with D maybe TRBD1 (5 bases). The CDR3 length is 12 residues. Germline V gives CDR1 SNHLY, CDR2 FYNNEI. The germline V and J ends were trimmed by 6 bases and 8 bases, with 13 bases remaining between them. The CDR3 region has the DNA TGTGCCAGCAGGTGGCAGGGCGCCGGCTACACCTTC. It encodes CASRWQGAGYTF. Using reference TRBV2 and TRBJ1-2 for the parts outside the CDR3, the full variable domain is EPEVTQTPSHQVTQMGQEVILRCVPISNHLYFYWYRQILGQKVEFLVSFYNNEISEKSEIFDDQFSVERPDGSNFTLKIRSTKLEDSAMYFCASRWQGAGYTFGSGTRLTVV.

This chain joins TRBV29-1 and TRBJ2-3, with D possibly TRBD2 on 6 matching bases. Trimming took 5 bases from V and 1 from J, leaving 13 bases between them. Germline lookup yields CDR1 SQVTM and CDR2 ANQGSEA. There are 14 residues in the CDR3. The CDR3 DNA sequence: TGCAGCGTTCACCCGGGACTTGGCACAGATACGCAGTATTTT. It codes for CSVHPGLGTDTQYF.